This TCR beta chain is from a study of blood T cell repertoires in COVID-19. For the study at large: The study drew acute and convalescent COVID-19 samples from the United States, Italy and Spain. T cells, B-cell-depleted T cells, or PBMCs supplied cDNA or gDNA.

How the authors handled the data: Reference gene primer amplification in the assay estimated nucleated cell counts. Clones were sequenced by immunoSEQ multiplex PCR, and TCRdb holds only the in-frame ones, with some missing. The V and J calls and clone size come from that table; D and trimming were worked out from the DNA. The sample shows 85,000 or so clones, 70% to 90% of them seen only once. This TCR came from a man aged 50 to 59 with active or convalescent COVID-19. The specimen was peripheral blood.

The CDR3: CASSSGDRGTSGYPYEQYF. The CDR3 region has the DNA TGTGCCAGCAGTAGCGGGGACAGGGGGACTAGCGGGTACCCCTACGAGCAGTACTTC. The chain uses TRBV6-2 or TRBV6-3 and TRBJ2-7, with D possibly matching TRBD2 (12 bases). Germline CDR1 is MNHEY and CDR2 is SVGEGT. This CDR3 is 19 amino acids long. V lost 5 bases to trimming and J lost 2 bases, with 28 bases between them.